Shown below are 28 T cell receptor beta chains from a single sample sequenced in a study of shared clonotypes between healthy human individuals. The repertoire was sequenced with immunoSEQ multiplex PCR; TCRdb's copy has only in-frame clones and lacks some. The sample yields 980,000 or so clones, over 60% seen once. The material sequenced was memory CD4+ T cells sorted from blood. Subset described: CD45RA-negative fraction. Receptors originate from a man aged 18 to 30 in good health.

In this sample, this clone turned up once. The chain joins TRBV7-2 to TRBJ1-5; 7 bases match TRBD1. Trimming removed 4 bases from V and 5 bases from J; junction bases left unmatched: 2. Looked up from germline, CDR1 is SGHTA and CDR2 is FQGNSA. The CDR3 covers 13 residues. The CDR3 nucleotides read TGTGCCAGCAGCTACGACAGGGATCAGCCCCAGCATTTT. It translates to CASSYDRDQPQHF.

This rearrangement joins TRBV6-1 to TRBJ1-3; perhaps TRBD1 as D (5 bases). The V gene's germline CDR1 is MNHNS and CDR2 SASEGT. The V gene lost 1 base and the J gene lost 2 bases, with 9 bases spanning the gap. The CDR3 consists of 15 residues. The DNA for the CDR3 is TGTGCCAGCAGTGAAGAGGCCAGGGCTGGAAACACCATATATTTT. It yields the protein CASSEEARAGNTIYF.

Written as DNA, the CDR3 is TGTGCCAGCACCCTGGGGATGCGACAGGGGGGCACCGGGGAGCTGTTTTTT. Amino acids: CASTLGMRQGGTGELFF. The rearrangement joins TRBV2 to TRBJ2-2; 9 nucleotides align to TRBD1. This CDR3 region has 17 residues. Germline V gene data show CDR1 as SNHLY and CDR2 as FYNNEI. V shed 7 bases and J 4 bases; nucleotides not matched to a gene: 13.

This rearrangement joins TRBV5-1 to TRBJ2-1; D ambiguous. CDR1 and CDR2 (germline): SGHRS, YFSETQ. This CDR3 has 13 residues. Deletions cut 4 bases from V and 9 bases from J, with 14 bases between. CDR3 nucleotide sequence: TGCGCCAGCAGCCTACTCAGCGAAGGTGAGCAGTTCTTC. Protein product: CASSLLSEGEQFF.

The J gene is TRBJ1-2, the V gene TRBV5-1, with D hard to call. CDR1 is SGHRS, CDR2 YFSETQ, per germline. The CDR3 covers 13 residues. V was clipped by 2 bases and J by 5 bases, with 10 bases between them. The CDR3 nucleotides read TGCGCCAGCAGCTTAGAGACTTCGTATGGCTACACCTTC. Translation gives CASSLETSYGYTF.

V and J are TRBV4-3 and TRBJ2-7; D not resolved. The ends were cut back, 3 bases at V and 2 bases at J, with 11 bases in the middle. In germline, CDR1 is LGHNA, CDR2 YSLEER. The CDR3 runs to 14 residues. Here the CDR3 DNA reads TGCGCCAGCAGCCAGAGTGGCGGAACCTACGAGCAGTACTTC. The encoded protein is CASSQSGGTYEQYF.

This chain joins TRBV7-6 and TRBJ1-1, with D possibly TRBD1 on 6 matching bases. The V and J ends lost 8 bases and 2 bases respectively, with 12 bases between them. Germline assignment: CDR1 SGHVS and CDR2 FNYEAQ. The CDR3 extends over 13 amino acids. Here the CDR3 reads CASGPDSNTEAFF. In DNA form, the CDR3 reads TGTGCCAGCGGCCCGGACAGCAACACTGAAGCTTTCTTT.

This clone has only a few counts. V and J are TRBV2 and TRBJ2-2, with a possible D match to TRBD2 (5 bases). The V gene lost 2 bases and the J gene lost 2 bases, with 12 bases spanning the gap. Germline V gene sequence: CDR1 SNHLY, CDR2 FYNNEI. The CDR3 is 16 amino acids. For the CDR3, the DNA is TGTGCCAGCAGTGAACGGCCTAGCCCAAACACCGGGGAGCTGTTTTTT. Protein product: CASSERPSPNTGELFF.

The chain uses TRBV27 and TRBJ2-5; TRBD2 agrees at 8 bases. This CDR3 is 15 amino acids long. Germline CDR1 reads MNHEY; CDR2 reads SMNVEV (reference sequence). V was pared by 11 bases and J by 7 bases, with 18 bases of the junction left unmatched. The CDR3 here is CAEGGAGALPGTQYF. The CDR3 DNA follows: TGTGCCGAGGGGGGAGCGGGGGCCCTACCGGGGACCCAGTACTTC.

At least ten counts were recorded for this clone. The chain recombines TRBV6-1 with TRBJ1-4; TRBD1 matches at 12 bases. CDR1 MNHNS and CDR2 SASEGT come from the germline V gene. CDR3 length equals 16 residues. V lost 4 bases and J lost 4; bases outside the gene matches: 4. The CDR3 DNA sequence: TGTGCCAGCAGTGGGGGACAGGGGGCAGGTAATGAAAAACTGTTTTTT. Translation gives CASSGGQGAGNEKLFF.

The chain recombines TRBV21-1 with TRBJ1-5. TRBV21-1 is tagged as a pseudogene. There are 19 residues in the CDR3. CDR3 nucleotide sequence: TGTGCCAGCAGCAAAGGGGACCCAAGGCGGGCAGTCCCCCATCAGCCCCAGCATTTT. Amino acids: CASSKGDPRRAVPHQPQHF.

This chain joins TRBV2 and TRBJ2-7; D is uncertain. Germline lookup yields CDR1 SNHLY and CDR2 FYNNEI. The CDR3 extends over 12 amino acids. V was cut by 4 bases and J by 5 bases, with 9 bases left in between. The CDR3, as DNA: TGTGCCAGCAGTGGCGGAGTAAACGAGCAGTACTTC. Its protein is CASSGGVNEQYF. The whole variable domain, filled in from reference TRBV2 and TRBJ2-7, reads EPEVTQTPSHQVTQMGQEVILRCVPISNHLYFYWYRQILGQKVEFLVSFYNNEISEKSEIFDDQFSVERPDGSNFTLKIRSTKLEDSAMYFCASSGGVNEQYFGPGTRLTVT.

The J gene is TRBJ2-7, the V gene TRBV5-1; 7 bases align to TRBD1. From germline, CDR1 is SGHRS and CDR2 YFSETQ. The CDR3 runs to 14 residues. V shed 4 bases, J shed 6 bases, and the junction held 10 bases outside the gene matches. CDR3 nucleotide sequence: TGCGCCAGCAGCCCTCCCGGGACAGTATCCGAGCAGTACTTC. As protein: CASSPPGTVSEQYF.

CDR3 loop: CASSLARAGGDRNYEQYF. The CDR3 DNA reads TGTGCCAGCAGCTTAGCGCGGGCCGGCGGGGACAGAAATTACGAGCAGTACTTC. V and J are TRBV7-6 and TRBJ2-7, with D tentatively TRBD1 (7 bases). Germline-derived CDR1 and CDR2 are SGHVS and FNYEAQ. CDR3 length equals 18 residues. With 0 bases removed from V and 4 bases from J, the gap between germline ends came to 22 bases. Together with reference TRBV7-6 and TRBJ2-7, the CDR3 gives the full variable domain: GAGVSQSPRYKVTKRGQDVALRCDPISGHVSLYWYRQALGQGPEFLTYFNYEAQQDKSGLPNDRFSAERPEGSISTLTIQRTEQRDSAMYRCASSLARAGGDRNYEQYFGPGTRLTVT.

V usage is TRBV11-3 and J usage is TRBJ2-2, with 7 bases that match TRBD1. Germline CDR1 and CDR2: SGHNT and YENEEA. The trim removed 5 bases at V and 1 base at J, leaving 4 bases unmatched. There are 15 residues in the CDR3. The CDR3 DNA reads as TGTGCCAGCAGCCAAGGACAGGTGAACACCGGGGAGCTGTTTTTT. Its translation is CASSQGQVNTGELFF.

This clone was observed once. The chain joins TRBV5-1 to TRBJ1-5; D remains unclear. V was cut by 4 bases and J by 7 bases, with 18 bases left in between. The CDR3 length is 15 residues. The V gene's germline CDR1 is SGHRS and CDR2 YFSETQ. The CDR3 here is CASSPGIEVQQPQHF. In nucleotides, the CDR3 is TGCGCCAGCAGCCCGGGGATCGAGGTTCAACAGCCCCAGCATTTT.

Concerning this clone itself: A read error may be the cause here, since a much bigger clone is one base away. This chain links TRBV23-1 with TRBJ1-1; a weak D match, TRBD1 (5 bases). TRBV23-1 is labeled an ORF, and its function is uncertain. The CDR3 has 20 amino acids. The germline V and J ends were trimmed by 0 bases and 4 bases, with 27 bases remaining between them. DNA for the CDR3: TGCGCCAGCAGTCAATCTCGCGTTCGGGGGTTTAAAGGTATGAGCACTGAAGCTTTCTTT. It is translated as CASSQSRVRGFKGMSTEAFF.

In its sample, this clone was seen a few times. Other DNA sequences in the sample encode the same CDR3. The chain joins TRBV6-6 to TRBJ2-1; 10 bases line up with TRBD2. Germline V gene lookup returns CDR1 MNHNY and CDR2 SVGAGI (reference sequence). J gave up 6 bases and V 6 bases, and 11 bases lay outside the gene matches. The CDR3 is 16 residues long. The CDR3: CASSPRTSGRPNEQFF. The CDR3 coding sequence is TGTGCCAGCAGCCCCAGGACTAGCGGCCGACCCAATGAGCAGTTCTTC.

This clone was observed a single time. The chain couples TRBV30 to TRBJ1-1, with unresolved D. Germline assignment: CDR1 GTSNPN and CDR2 SVGIG (reference sequence). The V gene lost 0 bases and the J gene lost 1 base, with 9 bases spanning the gap. CDR3 length: 14 amino acids. The CDR3 region is CAWSVIGKNTEAFF. CDR3 coding DNA: TGTGCCTGGAGTGTAATAGGGAAGAACACTGAAGCTTTCTTT.

The rearrangement links TRBV7-9 to TRBJ2-3; unclear D gene. V lost 4 bases, J lost 8 bases, and 22 bases lay in between. The CDR3 is 16 residues long. CDR1 is SEHNR and CDR2 is FQNEAQ in the germline V gene (reference sequence). The CDR3 loop reads CASSSLRQFTPGTQYF. The CDR3 nucleotides are TGTGCCAGCAGCTCGCTCAGACAATTTACGCCGGGTACGCAGTATTTT.

This chain uses TRBV7-2 with TRBJ2-3, with D perhaps matching TRBD2 (6 bases). The V and J ends lost 0 bases and 3 bases respectively, with 13 bases between them. This CDR3 has 16 residues. CDR1 SGHTA and CDR2 FQGNSA come from the germline V gene. CDR3 in amino acids: CASSLAGSRLTDTQYF. The CDR3 DNA reads TGTGCCAGCAGCTTAGCCGGGAGTAGACTGACAGATACGCAGTATTTT.

This chain joins TRBV9 and TRBJ2-1; the D gene could be TRBD1 or TRBD2 (5 bases each). Trimming removed 5 bases from V and 9 bases from J, with 21 bases in between. In germline, CDR1 is SGDLS, CDR2 YYNGEE. The CDR3 totals 15 residues. The CDR3: CASSWDDRSQGEQFF. The DNA of the CDR3 is TGTGCCAGCAGTTGGGACGACCGCTCCCAAGGTGAGCAGTTCTTC. The variable domain in full, with the rest retrieved from reference TRBV9 and TRBJ2-1, is DSGVTQTPKHLITATGQRVTLRCSPRSGDLSVYWYQQSLDQGLQFLIQYYNGEERAKGNILERFSAQQFPDLHSELNLSSLELGDSALYFCASSWDDRSQGEQFFGPGTRLTVL.

This clone was picked up one time. The chain couples TRBV10-3 to TRBJ2-3, with a possible D match to TRBD1 (6 bases). The germline V gene encodes CDR1 ENHRY and CDR2 SYGVKD. Trimming removed 4 bases at V and 8 bases at J, with 16 bases between. The CDR3 is 14 amino acids. For the CDR3, the DNA is TGTGCCATCAGTGCGTCAGGGGAGAGGGTTACGCAGTATTTT. It translates to CAISASGERVTQYF.

This clone occurred once. This chain connects TRBV7-9 to TRBJ2-2; tentatively, D is TRBD2 (6 bases). This CDR3 spans 14 amino acids. Trimming removed 5 bases from V and 7 bases from J, with 14 bases in between. CDR1 and CDR2 (germline): SEHNR, FQNEAQ (reference sequence). For the CDR3, the DNA is TGTGCCAGCAGCAACCTGGTCGGGAGCGGGGAGCTGTTTTTT. Translated, it gives CASSNLVGSGELFF.

Here the CDR3 reads CASSQGIAGAGTGELFF. CDR3 DNA: TGCGCCAGCAGCCAAGGGATAGCGGGAGCGGGAACCGGGGAGCTGTTTTTT. The chain uses TRBV4-3 and TRBJ2-2, with TRBD2 matching 9 bases. The germline V gene encodes CDR1 LGHNA and CDR2 YSLEER. With 1 base clipped from V and 5 bases from J, the junction kept 8 bases outside the gene matches. This CDR3 is built from 17 residues.

The chain links TRBV19 to TRBJ1-2; weak D call: TRBD1 (5 bases). The germline gives CDR1 LNHDA, CDR2 SQIVND (reference sequence). Trimming pared 5 bases from V and 8 bases from J, leaving 15 bases between. This CDR3 comprises 13 residues. The CDR3 DNA reads TGTGCCAGTAGTGTACAGGCTATGTTCGGCTACACCTTC. It specifies CASSVQAMFGYTF.

The chain combines TRBV5-1 with TRBJ2-3, with D unresolved. CDR1 is SGHRS and CDR2 is YFSETQ in the germline V gene. The CDR3 length is 14 residues. V was trimmed by 4 bases and J by 2 bases, leaving 11 bases between them. CDR3 amino acids: CASSPDGSTDTQYF. CDR3 nucleotide sequence: TGCGCCAGCAGCCCCGACGGATCCACAGATACGCAGTATTTT.

The chain has TRBV7-8 and TRBJ2-7, with 7 bases fitting TRBD1. Germline trimming cut 7 bases from V and 4 bases from J; bases unmatched to any gene: 10. The CDR3 covers 14 residues. Germline CDR1 and CDR2: SGHVS and FQNEAQ. The DNA of the CDR3 is TGTGCCAGCACCCGCCGACAGGGAATTTACGAGCAGTACTTC. Its translation: CASTRRQGIYEQYF. Full variable domain (outside the CDR3, taken from reference TRBV7-8 and TRBJ2-7): GAGVSQSPRYKVAKRGQDVALRCDPISGHVSLFWYQQALGQGPEFLTYFQNEAQLDKSGLPSDRFFAERPEGSVSTLKIQRTQQEDSAVYLCASTRRQGIYEQYFGPGTRLTVT.